This T cell receptor beta chain stems from a study of STAT3 mutations in large granular lymphocyte leukemia. Whole-study results and caveats: Every T-LGLL patient had at least one immunodominant TCRbeta clonotype. In several patients, dominant TCR clone burden exceeded STAT3 mutant burden. Treatment regimens differed across patients between samplings. All newly emerging clones after therapy were STAT3 wild type.

On this clone itself: Its cognate antigen is unknown.

The V and J ends lost 7 bases and 14 bases respectively, with 13 bases between them. This CDR3 has 11 amino acids. Germline lookup yields CDR1 SGHNT and CDR2 YYREEE (reference sequence). TCRbeta libraries averaged approximately 42,000 productive templates per sample. Sequenced by immunoSEQ multiplex PCR; TCRdb stores in-frame clones only, minus some. Altogether about 1,500 clones are present, more than 70% being singletons, with the ten largest covering about 42%. Sequences were obtained from peripheral blood mononuclear cells. The source is a man aged 50 or older with T-cell large granular lymphocyte leukemia. Some clones in this sample may be carry-over from other donors' samples. The rearrangement uses TRBV5-4 and TRBJ1-6; no clear D gene. The CDR3 reads CASGRGMALHF. DNA of the CDR3: TGTGCCAGCGGACGGGGAATGGCCCTCCACTTT.